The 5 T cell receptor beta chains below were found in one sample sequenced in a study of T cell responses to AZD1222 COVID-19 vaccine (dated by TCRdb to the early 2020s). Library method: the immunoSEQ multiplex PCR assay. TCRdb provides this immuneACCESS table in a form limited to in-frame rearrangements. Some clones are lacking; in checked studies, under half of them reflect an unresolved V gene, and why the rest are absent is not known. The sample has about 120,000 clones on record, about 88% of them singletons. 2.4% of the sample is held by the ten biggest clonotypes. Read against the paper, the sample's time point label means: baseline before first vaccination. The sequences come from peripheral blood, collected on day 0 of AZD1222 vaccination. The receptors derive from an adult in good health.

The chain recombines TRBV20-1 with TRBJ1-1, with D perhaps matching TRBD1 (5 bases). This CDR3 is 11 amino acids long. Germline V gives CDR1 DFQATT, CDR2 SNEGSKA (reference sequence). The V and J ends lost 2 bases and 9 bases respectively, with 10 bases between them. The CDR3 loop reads CSARLQAKAFF. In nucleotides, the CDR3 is TGCAGTGCTAGATTACAGGCTAAAGCTTTCTTT.

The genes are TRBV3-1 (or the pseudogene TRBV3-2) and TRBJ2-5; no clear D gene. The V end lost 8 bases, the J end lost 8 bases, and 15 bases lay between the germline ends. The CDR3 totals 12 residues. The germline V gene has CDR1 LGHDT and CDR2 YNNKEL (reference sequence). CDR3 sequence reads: CASVSSLYTQYF. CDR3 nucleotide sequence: TGTGCCAGCGTGTCCTCTTTGTACACCCAGTACTTC.

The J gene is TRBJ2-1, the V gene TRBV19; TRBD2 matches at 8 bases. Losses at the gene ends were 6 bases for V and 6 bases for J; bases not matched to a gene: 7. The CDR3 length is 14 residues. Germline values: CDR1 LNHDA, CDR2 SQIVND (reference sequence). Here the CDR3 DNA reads TGTGCCAGTAGGCGTTTAAGCGGGAGCAATGAGCAGTTCTTC. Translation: CASRRLSGSNEQFF.

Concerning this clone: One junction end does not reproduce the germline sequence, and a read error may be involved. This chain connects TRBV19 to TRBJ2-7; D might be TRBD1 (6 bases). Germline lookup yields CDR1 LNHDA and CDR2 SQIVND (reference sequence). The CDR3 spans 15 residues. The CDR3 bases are TGTGCAAGTAAGGGAACCGGGACACGAGTCTACGAGCAGTACTTC. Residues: CASKGTGTRVYEQYF.

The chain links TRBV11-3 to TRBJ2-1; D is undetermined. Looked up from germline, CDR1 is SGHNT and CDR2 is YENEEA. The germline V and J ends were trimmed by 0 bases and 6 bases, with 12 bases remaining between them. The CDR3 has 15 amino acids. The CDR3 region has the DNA TGTGCCAGCAGCTTAGATACCGGGTCGGGCAATGAGCAGTTCTTC. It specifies CASSLDTGSGNEQFF.